The next 7 T cell receptor beta chains were all read from a single sample in a study of OX40 agonist ivuxolimab in advanced cancers. The library was generated by the immunoSEQ multiplex PCR assay. The immuneACCESS repertoire file appears here via TCRdb, limited to in-frame rearrangements. These files lack a portion of the clones; in checked studies, under half of the deficit traces to unresolved V genes, and the cause of the others is not known. The sample table contains approximately 82,000 clones; only one count was recorded for around 87% of them. The ten largest clonotypes hold 0.45% to 0.7% of the sample. This specimen consisted of CD4+ or CD8+ T cells sorted from blood, obtained in a trial of the OX40 agonist ivuxolimab. Receptor source: an adult with an advanced solid tumor such as melanoma, head and neck, liver or kidney cancer.

V is TRBV14 and J is TRBJ2-3; D is undetermined. Germline V gene data show CDR1 as SGHDN and CDR2 as FVKESK. V lost 0 bases, J lost 10 bases, and 11 bases lay in between. The CDR3 covers 13 residues. The CDR3 protein is CASSQDRYRAQYF. In DNA, the CDR3 is TGTGCCAGCAGCCAAGATCGTTACCGGGCGCAGTATTTT.

The chain recombines TRBV7-2 with TRBJ1-4, with a weak D call TRBD1 (6 bases). Trimming removed 5 bases at V and 6 bases at J, with 16 bases between. This CDR3 has 15 residues. CDR1 is SGHTA and CDR2 is FQGNSA in the germline V gene. CDR3 region: CASSRIRGSDEKLFF. The CDR3, as DNA: TGTGCCAGCAGCCGGATCAGGGGCAGCGATGAAAAACTGTTTTTT.

The chain joins TRBV29-1 to TRBJ1-1, with D unresolved. Germline lookup yields CDR1 SQVTM and CDR2 ANQGSEA. The CDR3 spans 12 residues. The V gene lost 4 bases and the J gene lost 1 base, with 7 bases spanning the gap. CDR3 region: CSVVAGNTEAFF. CDR3 nucleotide sequence: TGCAGCGTTGTAGCTGGGAACACTGAAGCTTTCTTT.

This clone was counted a single time. The CDR3 coding sequence is TGTGCCAGCAATACGCAGGGAGAGACCCAGTACTTC. Translated: CASNTQGETQYF. The chain has TRBV6-1 and TRBJ2-5; maybe TRBD1 (5 bases). CDR3 length equals 12 residues. Germline lookup yields CDR1 MNHNS and CDR2 SASEGT. The V gene lost 7 bases and the J gene lost 4 bases, with 10 bases spanning the gap.

The genes are TRBV6-1 and TRBJ2-2; TRBD1 agrees at 7 bases. J gave up 5 bases and V 6 bases, and 0 bases lay outside the gene matches. CDR1 and CDR2 (germline): MNHNS, SASEGT. This CDR3 spans 12 amino acids. The CDR3 region is CASRQGTGELFF. CDR3 nucleotide sequence: TGTGCCAGCAGACAGGGGACCGGGGAGCTGTTTTTT.

The chain uses TRBV18 and TRBJ1-2, with 7 bases that match TRBD1. Germline V gene lookup returns CDR1 KGHSH and CDR2 LQKENI. J was trimmed by 5 bases and V by 2 bases; bases with no gene match: 8. The CDR3 runs 15 residues. The CDR3 here is CASSPAPGTEYGYTF. The CDR3 DNA sequence: TGTGCCAGCTCACCAGCGCCCGGGACAGAATATGGCTACACCTTC.

The chain links TRBV23-1 to TRBJ1-3; 8 nucleotides line up with TRBD1. TRBV23-1 is reported as an ORF; its role is uncertain. V shed 2 bases and J 0 bases; nucleotides not matched to a gene: 6. The CDR3 has 17 amino acids. CDR3 sequence: CASSQPGQGCSGNTIYF. The CDR3 DNA reads as TGCGCCAGCAGTCAACCCGGACAGGGCTGCTCTGGAAACACCATATATTTT.